This T cell receptor (beta chain) was profiled in a study of radiotherapy plus CTLA-4 blockade in lung cancer. Per the germline V gene, CDR1 is LNHDA and CDR2 is SQIVND (reference sequence). V was clipped by 1 base and J by 3 bases, with 12 bases between them. This CDR3 comprises 15 residues. The table came from immunoSEQ multiplex PCR; TCRdb's copy has only in-frame clones and leaves some out. The sample records some 51,000 clones, approximately 80% being singletons. The rearrangement joins TRBV19 to TRBJ1-1; D gene ambiguous. The sequence came from a human donor with non-small cell lung cancer whose response to radiotherapy plus ipilimumab could not be evaluated. The sequencing here drew on peripheral blood, taken from a patient treated with radiotherapy plus ipilimumab. This CDR3 reads CASSIGSPTYTEAFF. The CDR3 nucleotides are TGTGCCAGTAGTATAGGCTCCCCTACCTACACTGAAGCTTTCTTT.